What follows are 15 T cell receptor beta chains derived from one specimen sequenced in a study of vaccination and CD4 T cells after COVID-19. Treatment reported: roughly nine-day PBMC culture with coronavirus spike peptide pools or control peptides (ViraFEST assay). These receptors lack a known antigen. Once obtained from cultured CD4+ T cells, the DNA was sequenced using the Oncomine TCR Beta short-read assay. One entry per CDR3 protein results from TCRdb running MiXCR on the PCR reads. This table holds approximately 13,000 distinct CDR3 sequences, about 42% found once. Sequencing used CD4+ T cells from blood, cultured in vitro, obtained before SARS-CoV-2 vaccination. All receptors derive from a human donor who had recovered from COVID-19.

This clonotype was seen only a few times. V is TRBV20-1 and J is TRBJ2-3; 9 bases fit TRBD1. V was pared by 6 bases and J by 8 bases, with 12 bases of the junction left unmatched. The germline V gene encodes CDR1 DFQATT and CDR2 SNEGSKA (reference sequence). The CDR3 covers 14 residues. In nucleotides, the CDR3 is TGCAGTGCCTCACAGGGGGCAATCGGTGGTACGCAGTATTTT. The encoded protein is CSASQGAIGGTQYF.

The rearrangement links TRBV6-1 to TRBJ1-2, with 10 bases aligning to TRBD1. Germline-derived CDR1 and CDR2 are MNHNS and SASEGT. CDR3 length equals 15 residues. V lost 8 bases and J lost 4; bases outside the gene matches: 10. CDR3 DNA sequence: TGTGCCAGCTCCTTGGGGACAGGGGAGCGCTATGGCTACACCTTC. This gives the protein CASSLGTGERYGYTF.

This clonotype has just a few counts. This sequence joins TRBV21-1 and TRBJ1-1; TRBD1, the table's D call, lacks a check against the DNA. TRBV21-1 is recorded as a pseudogene. The CDR3 extends over 13 amino acids. The CDR3 region has the DNA TGTGCCAGGACCCAGACAGGGGACACTGAAGCTTTCTTT. This sequence encodes CARTQTGDTEAFF.

This sequence joins TRBV19 and TRBJ2-7; D might be TRBD1 (5 bases). From germline, CDR1 is LNHDA and CDR2 SQIVND (reference sequence). V shed 10 bases and J shed 2 bases, with 18 bases lying between them. This CDR3 is 14 amino acids long. CDR3 protein: CATARVGAPYEQYF. Written as DNA, the CDR3 is TGTGCCACGGCCCGCGTAGGGGCCCCCTACGAGCAGTACTTC.

The chain recombines TRBV7-2 with TRBJ1-6; 8 bases agree with TRBD1. V lost 1 base to trimming and J lost 8 bases; unmatched junction nucleotides: 7. Germline CDR1 is SGHTA and CDR2 is FQGNSA. The CDR3 runs 16 residues. The DNA for the CDR3 is TGTGCCAGCAGCTTAGGTGGGACAGGTAGAGATTCACCCCTCCACTTT. This translates into CASSLGGTGRDSPLHF. Combining the CDR3 with reference TRBV7-2 and TRBJ1-6 gives the whole variable domain GAGVSQSPSNKVTEKGKDVELRCDPISGHTALYWYRQSLGQGLEFLIYFQGNSAPDKSGLPSDRFSAERTGGSVSTLTIQRTQQEDSAVYLCASSLGGTGRDSPLHFGNGTRLTVT.

The chain couples TRBV2 to TRBJ1-2; D remains ambiguous. The CDR3 length is 15 residues. The V gene's germline CDR1 is SNHLY and CDR2 FYNNEI. V was trimmed by 6 bases and J by 4 bases, leaving 18 bases between them. The CDR3 nucleotides read TGTGCCAGCAGCCCCTTGGCAGCAACCTTCTATGGCTACACCTTC. This encodes CASSPLAATFYGYTF.

This clonotype has just a few counts. V gene TRBV6-1 combines with J gene TRBJ2-5; D ambiguous. This CDR3 comprises 14 residues. Germline V gene data show CDR1 as MNHNS and CDR2 as SASEGT. Trimming shortened V by 6 bases and J by 2 bases, and 13 bases separated the two germline ends. Here the CDR3 DNA reads TGTGCCAGCAGATCATCACAGCTTCAAGAGACCCAGTACTTC. Protein: CASRSSQLQETQYF.

This CDR3 is CASSIQGGYSPLHF. CDR3 coding DNA: TGTGCCAGCAGCATACAGGGGGGATATTCACCCCTCCACTTT. The chain has TRBV11-2 and TRBJ1-6; 8 nucleotides line up with TRBD1. The trim removed 5 bases at V and 8 bases at J, leaving 5 bases unmatched. The CDR3 spans 14 residues. Germline assignment: CDR1 SGHAT and CDR2 FQNNGV.

The chain uses TRBV20-1 and TRBJ1-6; TRBD1 matches at 8 bases. The V gene's germline CDR1 is DFQATT and CDR2 SNEGSKA (reference sequence). The CDR3 is made up of 13 amino acids. After removal of 3 bases from V and 8 bases from J, the junction contained 3 bases not matched to a gene. The CDR3 region is CSARPGGDSPLHF. The DNA for the CDR3 is TGCAGTGCTAGGCCAGGGGGCGATTCACCCCTCCACTTT.

This clonotype has just a few counts. The V gene is TRBV24-1, the J gene TRBJ2-2; TRBD2 matches 8 bases. The CDR3 runs to 15 residues. The germline V gene encodes CDR1 KGHDR and CDR2 SFDVKD. Germline trimming cut 5 bases from V and 7 bases from J; bases unmatched to any gene: 8. The CDR3 reads CATSVASSGRGELFF. The CDR3 bases are TGTGCCACCAGTGTAGCGTCTAGCGGGCGCGGGGAGCTGTTTTTT.

The gene calls are TRBV5-4 and TRBJ1-2; 7 positions agree with TRBD1. The germline CDR1 and CDR2 sequences are SGHNT and YYREEE (reference sequence). The CDR3 has 14 residues. Trimming cost V 7 bases and J 8 bases; bases outside gene matches: 14. The DNA of the CDR3 is TGTGCCAGCCGAAACCTAAGACAGGGAGGGGGCTACACCTTC. Translating it yields CASRNLRQGGGYTF.

The chain uses TRBV28 and TRBJ1-1; D gene unclear. CDR3 size: 13 residues. The germline V gene encodes CDR1 MDHEN and CDR2 SYDVKM. The germline V and J ends were trimmed by 3 bases and 6 bases, with 11 bases remaining between them. The CDR3 DNA sequence: TGTGCCAGCAGTTTTGGGGTGACCCCTGAAGCTTTCTTT. As protein: CASSFGVTPEAFF.

The V and J genes are TRBV7-9 and TRBJ2-2; 9 bases are shared with TRBD1. Germline V gene lookup returns CDR1 SEHNR and CDR2 FQNEAQ (reference sequence). V was clipped by 5 bases and J by 4 bases; unmatched bases: 5. The CDR3 has 15 residues. The CDR3 DNA is TGTGCCAGCAGCGTACAGGGGGCTAGCACCGGGGAGCTGTTTTTT. Its protein product is CASSVQGASTGELFF.

This clonotype was seen only a few times. This sequence joins TRBV11-3 and TRBJ1-1; 7 nucleotides match TRBD1. There are 15 residues in the CDR3. J lost 3 bases, V lost 5 bases, and 9 bases had no gene match. Germline CDR1 reads SGHNT; CDR2 reads YENEEA. CDR3 protein: CASSPTGVMDTEAFF. Here the CDR3 DNA reads TGTGCCAGCAGCCCTACAGGGGTAATGGACACTGAAGCTTTCTTT.

V is TRBV2 and J is TRBJ2-3; 12 bases are shared with TRBD2. CDR3 length: 17 residues. Trimming cost V 3 bases and J 0 bases; bases outside gene matches: 4. Germline CDR1 is SNHLY and CDR2 is FYNNEI. DNA for the CDR3: TGTGCCAGCAGTGACCCGGGACTAGCGGGTAGCACAGATACGCAGTATTTT. It encodes CASSDPGLAGSTDTQYF.